The present T cell receptor (beta chain) was sequenced within a study of CD8+ T cells in alopecia areata. Across the whole study: The study gave treated patients oral tofacitinib at 5 to 10 mg twice daily.

Treatment: oral pan-JAK inhibitor, 5-10 mg twice daily. This CDR3 contains 15 residues. Germline CDR1 LNHNV, CDR2 YYDKDF (reference sequence). The V end was cut by 4 bases, the J end by 3 bases, with 16 bases between. Once RNA had been extracted, it was reverse transcribed into cDNA to act as the sequencing template. Data came from immunoSEQ multiplex PCR; TCRdb stores just in-frame clones and leaves some out. Here the sample spans fewer than 250,000 clones, over 40% being singletons. Details on this clone: Antigen: not known.

Study-wide results and caveats: Links between baseline CD8+ expansion and response need larger treated cohorts.

V and J are TRBV15 and TRBJ2-7, with D perhaps TRBD1 (5 bases). The sample here was CD4+ T cells sorted from blood, taken at roughly week 36, from a patient treated with tofacitinib. The sequence derives from a human donor with alopecia areata. CDR3 region: CATSKSQVRSYEQYF. The CDR3 nucleotides are TGTGCCACCAGCAAATCACAGGTTCGGAGCTACGAGCAGTACTTC.